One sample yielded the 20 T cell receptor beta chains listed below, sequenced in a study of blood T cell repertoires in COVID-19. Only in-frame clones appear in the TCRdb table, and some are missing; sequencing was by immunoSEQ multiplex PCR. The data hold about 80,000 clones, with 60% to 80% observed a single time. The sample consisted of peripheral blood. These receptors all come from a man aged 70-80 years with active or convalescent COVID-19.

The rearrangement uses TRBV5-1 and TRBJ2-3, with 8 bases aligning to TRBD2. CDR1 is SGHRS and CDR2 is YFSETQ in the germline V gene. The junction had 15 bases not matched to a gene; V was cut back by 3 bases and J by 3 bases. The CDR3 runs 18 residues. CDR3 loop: CASSSLGTRGKGTDTQYF. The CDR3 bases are TGCGCCAGCAGCTCCTTGGGGACTAGAGGGAAAGGAACAGATACGCAGTATTTT.

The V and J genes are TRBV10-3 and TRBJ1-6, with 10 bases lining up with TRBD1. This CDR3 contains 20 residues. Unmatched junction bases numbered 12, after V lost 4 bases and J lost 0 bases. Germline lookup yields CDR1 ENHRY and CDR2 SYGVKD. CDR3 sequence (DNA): TGTGCCATCAGTGGTCGTCCCGGGACAGGGGCCCGCTCCTATAATTCACCCCTCCACTTT. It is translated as CAISGRPGTGARSYNSPLHF.

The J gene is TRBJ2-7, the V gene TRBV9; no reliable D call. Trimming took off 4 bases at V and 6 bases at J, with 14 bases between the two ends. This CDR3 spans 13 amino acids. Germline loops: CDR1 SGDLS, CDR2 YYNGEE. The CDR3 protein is CASSQTFIVEQYF. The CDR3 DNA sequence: TGTGCCAGCAGCCAAACCTTCATAGTCGAGCAGTACTTC.

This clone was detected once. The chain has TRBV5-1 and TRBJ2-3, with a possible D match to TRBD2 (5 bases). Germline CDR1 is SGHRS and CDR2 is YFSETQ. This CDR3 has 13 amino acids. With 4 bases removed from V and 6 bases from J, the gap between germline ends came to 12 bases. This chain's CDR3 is CASSLDGEDTQYF. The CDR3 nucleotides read TGCGCCAGCAGCCTGGACGGGGAGGATACGCAGTATTTT.

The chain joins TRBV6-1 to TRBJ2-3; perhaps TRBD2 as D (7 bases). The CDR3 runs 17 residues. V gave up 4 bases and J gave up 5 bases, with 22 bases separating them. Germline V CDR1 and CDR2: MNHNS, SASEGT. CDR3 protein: CASSGRGSGGRRDTQYF. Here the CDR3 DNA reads TGTGCCAGCAGTGGGCGAGGTTCGGGGGGCCGAAGAGATACGCAGTATTTT.

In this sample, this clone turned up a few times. In DNA, the CDR3 is TGCGCCAGCAGCTTGGCCAAATCCACAGATACGCAGTATTTT. Its translation is CASSLAKSTDTQYF. The V gene is TRBV5-1, the J gene TRBJ2-3; D gene uncertain. This CDR3 contains 14 residues. Between the trimmed V and J ends, which lost 0 bases and 2 bases, there was a span of 7 bases. CDR1 is SGHRS and CDR2 is YFSETQ in the germline V gene.

The CDR3 DNA follows: TGTGCCAGTAGTCCGGACAGGGGAAGGGAATATCGGTACAATGAGCAGTTCTTC. Protein: CASSPDRGREYRYNEQFF. The chain links TRBV19 to TRBJ2-1, with 9 bases that match TRBD1. The trim removed 5 bases at V and 4 bases at J, leaving 15 bases unmatched. This CDR3 region has 18 residues. Germline-derived CDR1 and CDR2 are LNHDA and SQIVND (reference sequence).

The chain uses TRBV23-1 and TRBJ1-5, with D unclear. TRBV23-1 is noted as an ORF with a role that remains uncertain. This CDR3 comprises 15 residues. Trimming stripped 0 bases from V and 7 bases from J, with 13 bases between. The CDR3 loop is CASSQSSRNGQPQHF. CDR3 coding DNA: TGCGCCAGCAGTCAATCGAGCAGGAACGGACAGCCCCAGCATTTT.

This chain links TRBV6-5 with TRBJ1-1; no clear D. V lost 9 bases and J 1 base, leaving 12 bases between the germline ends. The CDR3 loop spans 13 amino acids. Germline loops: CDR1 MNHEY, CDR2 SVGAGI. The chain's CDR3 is CASDRGRNTEAFF. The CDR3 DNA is TGTGCCAGTGACCGGGGAAGGAACACTGAAGCTTTCTTT.

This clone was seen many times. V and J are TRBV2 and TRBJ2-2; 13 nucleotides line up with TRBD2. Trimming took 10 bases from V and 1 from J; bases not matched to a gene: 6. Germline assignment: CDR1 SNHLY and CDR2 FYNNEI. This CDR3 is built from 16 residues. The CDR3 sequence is CATRLAGGRNTGELFF. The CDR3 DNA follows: TGTGCCACAAGACTAGCGGGGGGTAGGAACACCGGGGAGCTGTTTTTT.

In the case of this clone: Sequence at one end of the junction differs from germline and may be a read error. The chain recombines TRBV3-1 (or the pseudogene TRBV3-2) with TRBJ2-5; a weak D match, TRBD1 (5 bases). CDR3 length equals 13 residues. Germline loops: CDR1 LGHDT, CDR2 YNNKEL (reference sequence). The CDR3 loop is CASSQRGQGTQYF. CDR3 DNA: TGTGCCAGCAGCCAAAGGGGTCAAGGGACCCAGTACTTC.

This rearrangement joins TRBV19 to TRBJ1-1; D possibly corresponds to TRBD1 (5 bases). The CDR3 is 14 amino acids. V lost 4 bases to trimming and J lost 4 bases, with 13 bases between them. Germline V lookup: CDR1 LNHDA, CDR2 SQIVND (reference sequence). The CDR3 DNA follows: TGTGCCAGTAGTACAGACAGTCCCCCCACTGAAGCTTTCTTT. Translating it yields CASSTDSPPTEAFF. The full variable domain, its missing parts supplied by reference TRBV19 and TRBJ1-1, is DGGITQSPKYLFRKEGQNVTLSCEQNLNHDAMYWYRQDPGQGLRLIYYSQIVNDFQKGDIAEGYSVSREKKESFPLTVTSAQKNPTAFYLCASSTDSPPTEAFFGQGTRLTVV.

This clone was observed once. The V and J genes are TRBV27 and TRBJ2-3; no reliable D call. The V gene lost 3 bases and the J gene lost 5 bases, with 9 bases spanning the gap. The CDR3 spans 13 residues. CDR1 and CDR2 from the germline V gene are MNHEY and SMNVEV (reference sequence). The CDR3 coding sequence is TGTGCCAGCAGTTTTTCCCCTCTAGATACGCAGTATTTT. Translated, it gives CASSFSPLDTQYF.

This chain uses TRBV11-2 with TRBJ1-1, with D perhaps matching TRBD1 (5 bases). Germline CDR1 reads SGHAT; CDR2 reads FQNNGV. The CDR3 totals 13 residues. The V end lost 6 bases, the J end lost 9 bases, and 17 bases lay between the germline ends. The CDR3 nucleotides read TGTGCCAGCAGGCTGGGGCAGGGCCTGCAAGCTTTCTTT. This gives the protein CASRLGQGLQAFF.

In DNA form, the CDR3 reads TGTGCCAGCAGCGGAGGACAGGGCGGCGGCACAGATACGCAGTATTTT. This codes for CASSGGQGGGTDTQYF. The rearrangement uses TRBV7-9 and TRBJ2-3; TRBD1 matches at 8 bases. This CDR3 is built from 16 residues. V was clipped by 5 bases and J by 1 base; unmatched bases: 8. Germline V lookup: CDR1 SEHNR, CDR2 FQNEAQ (reference sequence).

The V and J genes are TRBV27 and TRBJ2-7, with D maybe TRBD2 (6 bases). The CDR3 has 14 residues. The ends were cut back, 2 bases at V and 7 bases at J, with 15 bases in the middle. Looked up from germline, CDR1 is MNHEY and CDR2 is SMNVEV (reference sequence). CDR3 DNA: TGTGCCAGCAGTTTAATCGAGGGGACTCGGGAGCAGTACTTC. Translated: CASSLIEGTREQYF.

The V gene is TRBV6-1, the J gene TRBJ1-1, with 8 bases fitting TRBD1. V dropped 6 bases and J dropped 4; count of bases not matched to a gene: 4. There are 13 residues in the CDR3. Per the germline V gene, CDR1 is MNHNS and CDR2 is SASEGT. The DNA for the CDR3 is TGTGCCAGCAGCCTGGGACAGGCCACTGAAGCTTTCTTT. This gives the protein CASSLGQATEAFF.

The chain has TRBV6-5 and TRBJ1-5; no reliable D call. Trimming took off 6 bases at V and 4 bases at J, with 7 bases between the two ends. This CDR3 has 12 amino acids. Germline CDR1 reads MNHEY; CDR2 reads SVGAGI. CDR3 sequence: CASRLENQPQHF. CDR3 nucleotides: TGTGCCAGCAGACTTGAAAATCAGCCCCAGCATTTT.

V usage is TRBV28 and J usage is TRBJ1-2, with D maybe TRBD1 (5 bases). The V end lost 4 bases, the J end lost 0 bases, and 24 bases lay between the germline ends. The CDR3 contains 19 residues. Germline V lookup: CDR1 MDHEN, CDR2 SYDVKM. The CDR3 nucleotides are TGTGCCAGCAGTTCCCACAACCCTCGACAGTCCATGGCTAACTATGGCTACACCTTC. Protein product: CASSSHNPRQSMANYGYTF.

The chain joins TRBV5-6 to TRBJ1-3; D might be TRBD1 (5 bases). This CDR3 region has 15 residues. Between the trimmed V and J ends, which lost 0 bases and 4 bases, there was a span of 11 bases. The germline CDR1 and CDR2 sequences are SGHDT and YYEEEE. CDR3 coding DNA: TGTGCCAGCAGCTTGGCCGGGGGGAGAGGAAACACCATATATTTT. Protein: CASSLAGGRGNTIYF. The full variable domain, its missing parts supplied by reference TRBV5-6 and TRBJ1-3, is DAGVTQSPTHLIKTRGQQVTLRCSPKSGHDTVSWYQQALGQGPQFIFQYYEEEERQRGNFPDRFSGHQFPNYSSELNVNALLLGDSALYLCASSLAGGRGNTIYFGEGSWLTVV.